This TCR beta chain originates from a study of blood T cell repertoires in COVID-19. Residents of about two dozen US areas, aged roughly 18 to 95 years, made up the participants. Membership in each cohort depended on participant-reported clinical history. Either two negative PCRs, clearance, or symptom resolution qualified Cohort 3 donors as recovered. Methods used by the authors: Cell counts per sample came from amplifying reference gene primers. Produced via immunoSEQ multiplex PCR; TCRdb's table is partial and in-frame only. V, J and clone size are those of that table, while D and trimming were read from the DNA. The sample has about 150,000 clones; around four fifths are singletons. CDR1 is SGHNT, CDR2 YYREEE, per germline (reference sequence). V was clipped by 4 bases and J by 2 bases, with 12 bases between them. CDR3 length equals 14 residues.

This clonotype originated in a woman aged 45-59 years who had recovered from COVID-19. Material for sequencing was PBMCs or T cells enriched from blood (not recorded which). The chain carries TRBV5-4 and TRBJ1-1, with D uncertain. The CDR3, as DNA: TGTGCCAGCAGCACACCATCGTATAACACTGAAGCTTTCTTT. It is translated as CASSTPSYNTEAFF. The variable domain in full, with the rest retrieved from reference TRBV5-4 and TRBJ1-1, is ETGVTQSPTHLIKTRGQQVTLRCSSQSGHNTVSWYQQALGQGPQFIFQYYREEENGRGNFPPRFSGLQFPNYSSELNVNALELDDSALYLCASSTPSYNTEAFFGQGTRLTVV.